This T cell receptor beta chain was observed in a study of T-cell reconstitution after alpha-beta-depleted transplantation in children. Unique molecular identifiers were incorporated during preparation of the TCRbeta library. TCRdb re-called the PCR reads through MiXCR, storing one row per CDR3 protein. The sample yields roughly 500,000 distinct CDR3 sequences, approximately 13% seen once. V gave up 2 bases and J gave up 7 bases, with 3 bases separating them. Germline CDR1 and CDR2: SGHTA and FQGNSA. The CDR3 spans 12 residues. On this clonotype: A much larger clone lies one base from this, so it may be a read error. No conserved phenylalanine or tryptophan is present at the end of the CDR3, so a read error is the likely explanation.

The chain links TRBV7-2 to TRBJ1-6; D remains ambiguous. The TCR comes from a human donor who donated a stem cell graft to a child with combined immunodeficiency. The sequences come from PBMCs from the stem cell graft donor, collected from the stem cell graft. The CDR3 DNA sequence: TGTGCCAGCAGCTTACCGAATTCACCCCTCCACTAT. Amino acid sequence: CASSLPNSPLHY.